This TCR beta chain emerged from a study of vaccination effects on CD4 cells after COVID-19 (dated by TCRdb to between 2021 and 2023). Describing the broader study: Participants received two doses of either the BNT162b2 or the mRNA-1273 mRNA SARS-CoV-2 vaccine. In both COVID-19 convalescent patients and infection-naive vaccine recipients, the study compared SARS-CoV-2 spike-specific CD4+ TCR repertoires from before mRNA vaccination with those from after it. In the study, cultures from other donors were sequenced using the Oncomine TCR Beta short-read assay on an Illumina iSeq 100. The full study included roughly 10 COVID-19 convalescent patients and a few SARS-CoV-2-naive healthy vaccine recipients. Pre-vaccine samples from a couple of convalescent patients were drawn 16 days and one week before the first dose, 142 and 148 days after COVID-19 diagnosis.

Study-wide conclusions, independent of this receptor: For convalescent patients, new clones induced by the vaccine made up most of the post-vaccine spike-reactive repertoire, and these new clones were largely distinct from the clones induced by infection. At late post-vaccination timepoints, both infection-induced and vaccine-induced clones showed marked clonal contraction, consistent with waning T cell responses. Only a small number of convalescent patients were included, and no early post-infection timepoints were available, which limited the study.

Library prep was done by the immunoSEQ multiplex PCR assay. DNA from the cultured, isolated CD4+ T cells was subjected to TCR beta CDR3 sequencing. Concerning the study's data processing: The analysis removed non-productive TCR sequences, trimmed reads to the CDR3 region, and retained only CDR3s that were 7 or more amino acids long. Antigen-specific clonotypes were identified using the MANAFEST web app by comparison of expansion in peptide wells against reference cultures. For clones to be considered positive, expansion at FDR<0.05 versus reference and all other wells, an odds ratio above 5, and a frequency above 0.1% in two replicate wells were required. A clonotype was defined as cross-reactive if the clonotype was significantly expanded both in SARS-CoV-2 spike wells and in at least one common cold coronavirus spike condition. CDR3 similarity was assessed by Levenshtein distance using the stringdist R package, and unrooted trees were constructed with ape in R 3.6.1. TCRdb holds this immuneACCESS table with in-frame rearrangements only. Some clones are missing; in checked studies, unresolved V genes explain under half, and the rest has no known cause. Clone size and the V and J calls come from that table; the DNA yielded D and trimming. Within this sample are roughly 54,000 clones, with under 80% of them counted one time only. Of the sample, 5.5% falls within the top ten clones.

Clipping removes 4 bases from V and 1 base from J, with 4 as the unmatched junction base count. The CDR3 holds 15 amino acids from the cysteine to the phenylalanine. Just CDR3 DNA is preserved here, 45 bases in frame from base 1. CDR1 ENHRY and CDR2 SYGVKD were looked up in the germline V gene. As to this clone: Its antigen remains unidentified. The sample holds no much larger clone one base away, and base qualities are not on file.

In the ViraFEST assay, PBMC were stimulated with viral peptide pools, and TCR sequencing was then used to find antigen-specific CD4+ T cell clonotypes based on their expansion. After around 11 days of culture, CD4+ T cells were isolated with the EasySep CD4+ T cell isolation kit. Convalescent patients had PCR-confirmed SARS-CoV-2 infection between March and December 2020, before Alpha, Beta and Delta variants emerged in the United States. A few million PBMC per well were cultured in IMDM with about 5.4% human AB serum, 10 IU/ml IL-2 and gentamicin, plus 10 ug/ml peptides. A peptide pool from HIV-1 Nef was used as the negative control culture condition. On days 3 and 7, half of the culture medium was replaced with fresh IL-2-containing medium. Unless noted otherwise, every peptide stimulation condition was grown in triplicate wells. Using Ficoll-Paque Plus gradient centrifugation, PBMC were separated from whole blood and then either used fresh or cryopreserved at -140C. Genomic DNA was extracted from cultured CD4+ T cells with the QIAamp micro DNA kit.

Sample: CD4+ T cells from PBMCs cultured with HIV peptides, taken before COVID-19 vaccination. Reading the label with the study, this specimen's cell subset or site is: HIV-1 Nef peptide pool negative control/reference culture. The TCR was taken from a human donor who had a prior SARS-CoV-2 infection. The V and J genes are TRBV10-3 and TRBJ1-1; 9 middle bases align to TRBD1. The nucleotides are TGTGCCATCAGTGGGGGACAGGGCGGGAACACTGAAGCTTTCTTT. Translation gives CAISGGQGGNTEAFF.